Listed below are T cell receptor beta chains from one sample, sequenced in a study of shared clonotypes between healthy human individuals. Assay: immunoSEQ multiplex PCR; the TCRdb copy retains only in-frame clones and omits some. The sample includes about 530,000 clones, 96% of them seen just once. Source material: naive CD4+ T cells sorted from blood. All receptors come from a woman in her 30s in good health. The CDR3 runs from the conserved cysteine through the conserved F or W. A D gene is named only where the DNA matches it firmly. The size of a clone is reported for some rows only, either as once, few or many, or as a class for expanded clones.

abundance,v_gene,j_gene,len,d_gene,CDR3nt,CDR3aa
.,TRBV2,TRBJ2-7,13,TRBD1,TGTGCCAGCAGTCGGGACAGGCCCGACGAGCAGTACTTC,CASSRDRPDEQYF
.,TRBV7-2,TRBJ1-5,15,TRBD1,TGTGCCAGCAGCGCTGGGACAGGGCGCAATCAGCCCCAGCATTTT,CASSAGTGRNQPQHF
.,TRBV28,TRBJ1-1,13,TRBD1,TGTGCCAGCAGTTCGCCAGGGGGCACTGAAGCTTTCTTT,CASSSPGGTEAFF
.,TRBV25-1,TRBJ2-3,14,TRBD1,TGTGCCAGCAGGCGACAGGGGGCACAAGATACGCAGTATTTT,CASRRQGAQDTQYF
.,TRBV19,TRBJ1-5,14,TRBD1,TGTGCCAGTAGTACCACAGGGGGAGGTCAGCCCCAGCATTTT,CASSTTGGGQPQHF
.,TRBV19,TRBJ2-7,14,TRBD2,TGTGCCAGTAGGAGGACTAGCGGGAGTTACGAGCAGTACTTC,CASRRTSGSYEQYF
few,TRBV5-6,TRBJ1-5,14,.,TGTGCCAGCAGTTTAAGAGGGTCCTATCAGCCCCAGCATTTT,CASSLRGSYQPQHF
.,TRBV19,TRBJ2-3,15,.,TGTGCCAGTAGTATCGGTCTAGCCTTCGCAGATACGCAGTATTTT,CASSIGLAFADTQYF
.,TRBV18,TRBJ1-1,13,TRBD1,TGTGCCAGCTCACAAAACAGGGGGAGAGAAGCTTTCTTT,CASSQNRGREAFF
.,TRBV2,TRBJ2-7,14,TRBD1,TGTGCCAGCAGAGGGGACAGGGGAGTATCCGAGCAGTACTTC,CASRGDRGVSEQYF
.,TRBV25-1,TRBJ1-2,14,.,TGTGCCAGCAGTGACTGGAGGATTATCTATGGCTACACCTTC,CASSDWRIIYGYTF
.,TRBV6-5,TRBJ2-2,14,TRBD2,TGTGCCACCTCGGGACTAGCTGGCACCGGGGAGCTGTTTTTT,CATSGLAGTGELFF
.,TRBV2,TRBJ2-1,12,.,TGTGCCAGAACTAACTACTCGACCTTGCAGTTCTTC,CARTNYSTLQFF
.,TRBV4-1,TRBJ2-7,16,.,TGCGCCAGCAGCCAAGTAGGAGCGGAACTCTCCTACGAGCAGTACTTC,CASSQVGAELSYEQYF
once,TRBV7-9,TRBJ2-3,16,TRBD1,TGTGCCAGCAGCTTCTCAGGGGGTTGGGGGACAGATACGCAGTATTTT,CASSFSGGWGTDTQYF
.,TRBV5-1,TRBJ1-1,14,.,TGCGCCAGCAGCTATAGGGGGGTGATCACTGAAGCTTTCTTT,CASSYRGVITEAFF
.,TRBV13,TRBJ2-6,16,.,TGTGCCAGCAGCTTAGGAAGGCGCTCTGGGGCCAACGTCCTGACTTTC,CASSLGRRSGANVLTF
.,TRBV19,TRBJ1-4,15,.,TGTGCCAGTGCGGCTGAGGGATCCCAAGGGGAAAAACTGTTTTTT,CASAAEGSQGEKLFF
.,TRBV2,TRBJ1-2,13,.,TGTGCCAGCATTAAGGCGGGGGGCTATGGCTACACCTTC,CASIKAGGYGYTF
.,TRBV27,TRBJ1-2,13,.,TGTGCCAGCAGCGTCAGTACTAACTATGGCTACACCTTC,CASSVSTNYGYTF
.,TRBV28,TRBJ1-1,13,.,TGTGCCAGCAGTGCATACGGGGCCCCCGGGGCTTTCTTT,CASSAYGAPGAFF
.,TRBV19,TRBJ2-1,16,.,TGTGCCAGTAGTATATGGAGGCAGGGTAGGCACAATGAGCAGTTCTTC,CASSIWRQGRHNEQFF
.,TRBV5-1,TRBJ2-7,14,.,TGCGCCAGCAGCTCGGACGGAGCTAGCTACGAGCAGTACTTC,CASSSDGASYEQYF
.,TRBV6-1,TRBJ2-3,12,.,TGTGCCAGCAGTCCAGGGGCAGATACGCAGTATTTT,CASSPGADTQYF
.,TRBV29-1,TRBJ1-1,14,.,TGCAGCGTTGCCCCGGGGGGGATGGGGACTGAAGCTTTCTTT,CSVAPGGMGTEAFF
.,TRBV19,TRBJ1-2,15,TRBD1,TGTGCCAGTAGTACCACAGGGGGGCAATCTTATGGCTACACCTTC,CASSTTGGQSYGYTF
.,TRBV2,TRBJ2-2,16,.,TGTGCCAGCAGTGAAGGTGGGACGCCGAACACCGGGGAGCTGTTTTTT,CASSEGGTPNTGELFF
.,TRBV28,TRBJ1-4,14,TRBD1,TGTGCCAGCAGCCTAGGACAGGGGCCCCGAAAACTGTTTTTT,CASSLGQGPRKLFF
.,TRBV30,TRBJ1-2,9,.,TGTGCCTGGGGAAATGGCTACACCTTC,CAWGNGYTF
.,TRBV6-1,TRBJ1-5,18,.,TGTGCCAGCAGTGGTCGAAGGGGGGCGATCCCCGCATATCAGCCCCAGCATTTT,CASSGRRGAIPAYQPQHF
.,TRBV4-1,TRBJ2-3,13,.,TGCGCCAGCAGCCAAGAACGGCTAGATACGCAGTATTTT,CASSQERLDTQYF
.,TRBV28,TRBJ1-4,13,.,TGTGCCAGCAGCACGCCACCAAAGGAAAAACTGTTTTTT,CASSTPPKEKLFF
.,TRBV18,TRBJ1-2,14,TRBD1,TGTGCCAGCTCACCCTTCCGGGACAGTTATGGCTACACCTTC,CASSPFRDSYGYTF
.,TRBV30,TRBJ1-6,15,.,TGTGCCTGGACCACCCCAGGGGATAGGTATTCACCCCTCCACTTT,CAWTTPGDRYSPLHF
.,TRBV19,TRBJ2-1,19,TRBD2,TGTGCCAGTAGCAGTATGCGTGGGGGGACTAGCGGGAGGGCCGGTGAGCAGTTCTTC,CASSSMRGGTSGRAGEQFF
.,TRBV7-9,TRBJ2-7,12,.,TGTGCCAGCAGCTCATACACGGGGGAGCAGTACTTC,CASSSYTGEQYF
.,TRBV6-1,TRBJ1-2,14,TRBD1,TGTGCCAGCAGTGAATACGAGGGGGCTGGTGGCTACACCTTC,CASSEYEGAGGYTF
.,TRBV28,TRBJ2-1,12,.,TGTGCCAGCAGTACACAGGGCTATGAGCAGTTCTTC,CASSTQGYEQFF
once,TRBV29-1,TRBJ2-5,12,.,TGCAGCGTGATCCACCTCGGGGAGACCCAGTACTTC,CSVIHLGETQYF
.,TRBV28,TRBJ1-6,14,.,TGTGCCAGCAGTTTTGGGAACTGGGGTTCACCCCTCCACTTT,CASSFGNWGSPLHF
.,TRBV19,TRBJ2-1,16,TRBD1,TGTGCCAGTAGTCCGCTCGGACAGGGGCAAAACAATGAGCAGTTCTTC,CASSPLGQGQNNEQFF
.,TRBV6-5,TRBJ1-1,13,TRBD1,TGTGCCAGCAGCCTGACAGGGACCACTGAAGCTTTCTTT,CASSLTGTTEAFF
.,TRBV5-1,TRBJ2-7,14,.,TGCGCCAGCAGCTTGGAGCTAGCAATAGGCGAGCAGTACTTC,CASSLELAIGEQYF